The clone carrying this T cell receptor beta chain was picked up a small number of times. Per the original data handling: Reference gene primer amplification in the assay estimated nucleated cell counts. Repertoires were generated with immunoSEQ multiplex PCR, while TCRdb's copy carries only in-frame clones and drops some. V and J calls and clone size are copied from that table; D and trimming were computed from the DNA. Of roughly 200,000 clones in the sample, around 86% are singletons; the top ten hold approximately 2.9%. The data originate from a study of blood T cell repertoires in COVID-19. In the study overall: Whether acute or convalescent, the COVID-19 samples came from the United States, Italy and Spain. T cells, B-cell-depleted T cells, or PBMCs provided the cDNA or gDNA that served as material.

V lost 2 bases, J lost 1 base, and 2 bases stayed unmatched. CDR3 length: 15 amino acids. Per germline, CDR1 SGHTS and CDR2 YDEGEE. The sequenced sample consisted of peripheral blood. This receptor was taken from a man in his sixties with acute or convalescent COVID-19. The genes are TRBV5-8 and TRBJ1-5; 8 nucleotides line up with TRBD1. DNA of the CDR3: TGTGCCAGCAGCTTACAGGGGGTGAGCAATCAGCCCCAGCATTTT. It translates to CASSLQGVSNQPQHF.